The entry that follows covers one TCR beta chain sequence. The target of this receptor is not known. Qualities for individual bases were not recorded, and no much larger clone is one base off. In the paper's terms, the time point label means: cells obtained before transplantation from donor or recipient. CD3+CD4+ and CD3+CD8+ populations were FACS-sorted from unstimulated pre-transplant donor and recipient cells taken from spleen or lymph nodes. The data were obtained in a study of graft-versus-host responses after intestinal transplantation (dated by TCRdb to the early 2020s). Background for the entire study: Multivisceral, liver-intestinal, or isolated intestinal transplants were received by the recipients. Every recipient was given anti-thymocyte globulin induction, followed by 3 to 4 years of maintenance tacrolimus and steroids. After intestinal transplantation, graft-versus-host and host-versus-graft alloreactive T cell clones in the graft, circulation and bone marrow were tracked using bulk TCR-beta CDR3 sequencing. To identify alloreactive clones, pre-transplant mixed lymphocyte reaction products were sequenced and then compared with unstimulated pre-transplant donor and recipient T cells. Of the roughly 24 intestinal transplant recipients enrolled in the cohort, one of whom was a retransplant, a few patients without pretransplant specimens were excluded. A peak of at least 4% donor T cells among recipient peripheral blood mononuclear cells was the definition used for donor T cell macrochimerism. Rather than going through the commercial service, samples from a few later patients were sequenced in-house on an Illumina MiSeq and processed with MiXCR.

The library was obtained by the immunoSEQ multiplex PCR assay. In most patients, genomic DNA was isolated using the Qiagen DNeasy Blood and Tissue Kit and sent frozen to Adaptive Biotechnologies for TCR sequencing. For most patients, genomic DNA was subjected to high-throughput TCR-beta CDR3 sequencing by Adaptive Biotechnologies. Per the source publication's procedure: Adaptive's ImmunoSEQ software was the source of the TCR sequencing data for roughly 19 patients, while a few other patients were processed with MiXCR and VDJtools. CD4 versus CD8 sorting errors were corrected by removing sequences found in both subsets at a frequency ratio below 5:1. CDR3 nucleotide sequences shared between donor and recipient were removed because the origin of such sequences could not be assigned. At least 2-fold expansion over unstimulated cells and a minimum CFSE-low frequency of 0.002% (template counts) or 0.001% (read counts) were required for clones to be classified as alloreactive. Clones detected in sequenced pre-transplant spleen, lymph node, or MLR CFSE-low populations of the donor or recipient were defined as mappable. Cumulative frequency of alloreactive clones was calculated as a percentage of all sequences weighted by copy number. Entries here come from immuneACCESS through TCRdb and include only in-frame sequences with V and J called. Some clones fail to appear in such tables; in the studies checked, an unresolved V gene covers under half of the shortfall, and the cause of the remainder is unknown. The DNA gave D and trimming, while V, J and clone size come from that table. In this sample the table shows around 97,000 clones, about nine tenths of which occur a single time. Roughly 5.5% of the sample belongs to the ten largest clones.

Broader findings and caveats from the paper: Conclusions were limited by the relatively low number and heterogeneity of intestinal transplant patients. High GvH to HvG T cell clonal ratios were observed in the allografts of patients with donor T cell macrochimerism. Peak levels of circulating GvH clones were associated with declines in HvG clones early after transplant. GvH clones turned up in recipient bone marrow, with some appearing earlier in ileal mucosa or blood, a pattern consistent with an intestinal mucosal origin.

V trim: 8 bases; J trim: 8 bases; unmatched bases: 13. The CDR3 measures 15 amino acids from cysteine to phenylalanine. Only the CDR3 DNA stays, 45 bases, in frame from base 1. The germline V gene gives CDR1 as MNHEY and CDR2 as SVGAGI. The sequencing here drew on unstimulated CD8+ T cells sorted from spleen or lymph node cells, taken before intestinal transplant. The clonotype originates from a human donor who received an intestinal transplant. The V gene is TRBV6-5 and the J gene is TRBJ2-1; TRBD1 aligns with 9 central bases. The base sequence is TGTGCCAGCCAACTACCGGGACAGGGCTTTCATGAGCAGTTCTTC. Translated, this is CASQLPGQGFHEQFF.